The TCR beta chain under discussion was sequenced for a study of PD-1 blockade in classical Hodgkin lymphoma. Some clones are missing from TCRdb's copy, which holds only in-frame ones; the method was immunoSEQ multiplex PCR. Among under 40,000 clones listed, about four fifths were seen once. V shed 1 base and J shed 6 bases, with 10 bases lying between them. CDR3 length equals 14 residues. Germline lookup yields CDR1 MDHEN and CDR2 SYDVKM. All patients experienced relapse after autologous stem cell transplantation, and brentuximab vedotin exposure was variable. The V gene is TRBV28, the J gene TRBJ1-5, with no clear D. The sample in question was peripheral blood mononuclear cells (PBMCs), obtained at baseline. This TCR came from a human donor with classical Hodgkin lymphoma. The CDR3 region has the DNA TGTGCCAGCAGTTTATACGGGGTGGCTCAGCCCCAGCATTTT. As protein: CASSLYGVAQPQHF.